The table lists the clone carrying this TCR beta chain with many counts. Its antigen is still unknown. The sample belongs to a study of T cells after yellow fever vaccination. Overall study findings and caveats: A weaker but faster secondary response was observed, peaking on day 5 versus 15.

Trimming removed 3 bases from V and 4 bases from J, with 12 bases in between. There are 14 residues in the CDR3. Germline V gene lookup returns CDR1 MNHEY and CDR2 SVGAGI. TCRdb reanalysed the 5' RACE reads using MiXCR and keeps one entry per CDR3 protein. The sample lists about 320,000 distinct CDR3 sequences, about 10% occurring once. The TCR comes from a man between 18 and 29 years old who received the YFV17D yellow fever vaccine. J is TRBJ1-2 and V is TRBV6-5, with a possible D match to TRBD1 (5 bases). The sequencing here drew on CD4+ T cells sorted from PBMCs, taken 45 days after the yellow fever booster vaccination. CDR3 region: CASSYQDTAYGYTF. CDR3 nucleotides: TGTGCCAGCAGTTATCAGGACACCGCCTATGGCTACACCTTC.